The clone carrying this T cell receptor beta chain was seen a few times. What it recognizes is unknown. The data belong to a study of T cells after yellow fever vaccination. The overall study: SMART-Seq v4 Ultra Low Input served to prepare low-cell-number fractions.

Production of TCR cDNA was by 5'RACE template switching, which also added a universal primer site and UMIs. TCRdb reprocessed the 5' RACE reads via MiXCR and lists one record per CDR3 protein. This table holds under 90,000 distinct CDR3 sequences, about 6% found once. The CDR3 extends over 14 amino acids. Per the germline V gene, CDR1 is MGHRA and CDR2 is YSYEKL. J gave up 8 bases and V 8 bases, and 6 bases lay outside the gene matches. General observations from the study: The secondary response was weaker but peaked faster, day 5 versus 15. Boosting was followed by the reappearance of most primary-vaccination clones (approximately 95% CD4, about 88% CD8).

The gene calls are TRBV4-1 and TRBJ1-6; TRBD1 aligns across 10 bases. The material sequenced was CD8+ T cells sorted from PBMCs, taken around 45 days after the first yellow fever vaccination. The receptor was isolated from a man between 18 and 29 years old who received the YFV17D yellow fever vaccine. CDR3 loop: CASGPGQGHSPLHF. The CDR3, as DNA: TGCGCCAGCGGGCCGGGACAGGGGCATTCACCCCTCCACTTT.